The 5 T cell receptor beta chains below all came from one sample that was sequenced in a study of blood T cell repertoires in COVID-19 (dated by TCRdb to the early 2020s). The library relied on the immunoSEQ multiplex PCR assay. The table comes from immuneACCESS by way of TCRdb, which keeps in-frame sequences with V and J called. Part of the clones is missing from these tables; in studies checked, under half for an unresolved V gene and the rest for unknown reasons. This sample has about 80,000 clones in its table, and about 91% of those were observed once. Together, the top ten hold about 7% of the sample. The sequencing sample was made of peripheral blood. These receptors all stem from a woman older than 75 with acute or convalescent COVID-19.

This rearrangement joins TRBV7-2 to TRBJ2-3; maybe TRBD1 (6 bases). Trimming took off 3 bases at V and 1 base at J, with 8 bases between the two ends. This CDR3 is built from 14 residues. Per germline, CDR1 SGHTA and CDR2 FQGNSA. CDR3 bases: TGTGCCAGCAGCTTCCGGACAGGCACAGATACGCAGTATTTT. This codes for CASSFRTGTDTQYF.

The chain couples TRBV6-1 to TRBJ1-1; no clear D. The V end was cut by 3 bases, the J end by 5 bases, with 10 bases between. The CDR3 is made up of 13 amino acids. CDR1 and CDR2 (germline): MNHNS, SASEGT. The CDR3 region is CASSDTGGTEAFF. The CDR3 DNA reads TGTGCCAGCAGTGACACTGGAGGAACTGAAGCTTTCTTT.

This sequence joins TRBV15 and TRBJ2-5; TRBD1 agrees at 7 bases. After removal of 1 base from V and 5 bases from J, the junction contained 1 base not matched to a gene. The germline CDR1 and CDR2 sequences are LNHNV and YYDKDF (reference sequence). The CDR3 runs 13 residues. CDR3 amino acids: CATSRVQGETQYF. In DNA, the CDR3 is TGTGCCACCAGCAGAGTACAGGGGGAGACCCAGTACTTC.

This chain links TRBV6-1 with TRBJ2-5; 10 bases are shared with TRBD2. The CDR3 sequence is 19 residues long. Germline V gene data show CDR1 as MNHNS and CDR2 as SASEGT. With V trimmed by 3 bases and J by 5 bases, 18 bases remained unmatched. CDR3 bases: TGTGCCAGCAGTGATTCTATTCCGGGACTAGCGTTTTCGACGGAGACCCAGTACTTC. It yields the protein CASSDSIPGLAFSTETQYF.

This clone was seen a single time. The V call is TRBV5-4, the J call TRBJ2-5; a possible D gene is TRBD2 (7 bases). Germline V gene data show CDR1 as SGHNT and CDR2 as YYREEE (reference sequence). CDR3 length equals 15 residues. V lost 0 bases and J 2 bases, leaving 11 bases between the germline ends. The CDR3 DNA reads as TGTGCCAGCAGCTTGGTGGCGGGGGCTCAAGAGACCCAGTACTTC. It specifies CASSLVAGAQETQYF.